The clone carrying this T cell receptor (beta chain) was counted a few times. Study processing details: Cell counts per sample came from amplifying reference gene primers. Assay: immunoSEQ multiplex PCR; the TCRdb copy retains only in-frame clones and omits some. V and J calls and clone size follow that table, whereas D and trimming were derived from the DNA. This table has roughly 260,000 clones, about 88% appearing once. This entry comes from a study of blood T cell repertoires in COVID-19. Study information: Spain, Italy and the United States supplied samples that represented acute and convalescent COVID-19. Nucleic acid was either cDNA or gDNA, and it came from T cells, B-cell-depleted T cells, or PBMCs.

The receptor comes from a woman between 40 and 50 years old who had recovered from COVID-19. Sequencing was performed on peripheral blood.

CDR3 loop: CASSYQGGRANEKLFF. The DNA for the CDR3 is TGTGCCAGCAGTTATCAAGGAGGACGGGCTAATGAAAAACTGTTTTTT. The V call is TRBV6-2 or TRBV6-3, the J call TRBJ1-4; D is ambiguous. Trimming shortened V by 3 bases and J by 3 bases, and 14 bases separated the two germline ends. The CDR3 contains 16 residues. Germline CDR1 reads MNHEY; CDR2 reads SVGEGT.